This TCR beta chain came from a study of patients and donors after allogeneic stem cell transplantation. This clonotype has just a few counts. A read error may produce the germline difference seen at one junction end. TCRdb analysed the RT-PCR reads with MiXCR anew, one entry per CDR3 protein. The sample has about a million distinct CDR3 sequences, approximately 19% seen once; the top ten hold around 6%. The CDR3 runs 10 residues. The V gene's germline CDR1 is LGHDT and CDR2 YNNKEL (reference sequence). This sequence joins TRBV3-1 and TRBJ2-7; no clear D gene. Sample: blood, either unsorted or a sorted T cell fraction (not recorded which). The sequence was collected from a human donor who was either an allogeneic HSCT recipient or a stem cell or donor lymphocyte infusion donor (not recorded which). It is not recorded whose cells these are; they may come from a transplant donor. In nucleotides, the CDR3 is TGTGCCAGCAGCCAAGATAGGGCGGACTTC. This gives the protein CASSQDRADF.